The 25 T cell receptor beta chains given below trace back to one sample, sequenced in a study of patients and donors after allogeneic stem cell transplantation. TCRdb re-analysed the RT-PCR reads in MiXCR, keeping a single row per CDR3 protein. The data show roughly 940,000 distinct CDR3 sequences, with more than 15% seen just once and around 6% held by the top ten. Material for sequencing was blood, either unsorted or a sorted T cell fraction (not recorded which). All receptors come from a human donor who was either an allogeneic HSCT recipient or a stem cell or donor lymphocyte infusion donor (not recorded which). It is not recorded whose cells these are; they may come from a transplant donor.

This clonotype was seen more than once but under ten times. The chain has TRBV25-1 and TRBJ2-7; D gene unclear. The CDR3 has 10 amino acids. CDR1 MGHDK and CDR2 SYGVNS come from the germline V gene. The germline V and J ends were trimmed by 8 bases and 9 bases, with 11 bases remaining between them. CDR3 DNA: TGTGCCAGCGGATCGAACCCGCAGTACTTC. Its protein product is CASGSNPQYF.

This clonotype was counted only a few times. This chain links TRBV7-3 with TRBJ2-2; no clear D gene. The germline V gene has CDR1 SGHTA and CDR2 FQGTGA. The CDR3 spans 16 residues. Trimming stripped 1 base from V and 3 bases from J, with 12 bases between. Here the CDR3 reads CASSLMASWDTGELFF. The CDR3 region has the DNA TGTGCCAGCAGCTTAATGGCATCATGGGACACCGGGGAGCTGTTTTTT. Using reference TRBV7-3 and TRBJ2-2 for the parts outside the CDR3, the full variable domain is GAGVSQTPSNKVTEKGKYVELRCDPISGHTALYWYRQSLGQGPEFLIYFQGTGAADDSGLPNDRFFAVRPEGSVSTLKIQRTERGDSAVYLCASSLMASWDTGELFFGEGSRLTVL.

The CDR3 nucleotides read TGCAGTGCTAGAGATCTTTCTAGCGGGAGATTCCACGAGCAGTACTTC. Its protein is CSARDLSSGRFHEQYF. The V call is TRBV20-1, the J call TRBJ2-7; TRBD2 matches 10 bases. CDR3 length: 16 residues. Germline trimming cut 0 bases from V and 5 bases from J; bases unmatched to any gene: 10. From germline, CDR1 is DFQATT and CDR2 SNEGSKA (reference sequence).

V and J are TRBV4-1 and TRBJ2-1; TRBD2 matches 7 bases. Germline V gene sequence: CDR1 MGHRA, CDR2 YSYEKL. CDR3 length equals 14 residues. J gave up 6 bases and V 3 bases, and 5 bases lay outside the gene matches. The CDR3 sequence is CASSHLWGGNEQFF. CDR3 sequence (DNA): TGCGCCAGCAGCCACCTGTGGGGGGGCAATGAGCAGTTCTTC.

This clonotype occurred a few times. This sequence joins TRBV28 and TRBJ2-1, with TRBD2 matching over 7 bases. Germline V gives CDR1 MDHEN, CDR2 SYDVKM. This CDR3 comprises 16 residues. The trim removed 5 bases at V and 3 bases at J, leaving 10 bases unmatched. The CDR3 nucleotides are TGTGCCAGCAGTCCAGCCAGACTAGCCGGCTACAATGAGCAGTTCTTC. This encodes CASSPARLAGYNEQFF. Complete variable domain (other parts from reference TRBV28 and TRBJ2-1): DVKVTQSSRYLVKRTGEKVFLECVQDMDHENMFWYRQDPGLGLRLIYFSYDVKMKEKGDIPEGYSVSREKKERFSLILESASTNQTSMYLCASSPARLAGYNEQFFGPGTRLTVL.

The chain couples TRBV12-3 or TRBV12-4 to TRBJ2-2; a weak D match, TRBD2 (5 bases). The CDR3 is 12 amino acids. Trimming stripped 4 bases from V and 7 bases from J, with 7 bases between. CDR3 in DNA: TGTGCCAGCAGTTGGAGGATCGGGGAGCTGTTTTTT. Translated, it gives CASSWRIGELFF.

This clonotype was seen more than once but under ten times. V and J are TRBV12-3 or TRBV12-4 and TRBJ2-1; D possibly uses TRBD1 or TRBD2 (5 bases each). This CDR3 is built from 13 residues. Trimming took off 1 base at V and 10 bases at J, with 11 bases between the two ends. CDR3 nucleotide sequence: TGTGCCAGCAGTTTAGGGGACCGACGAGAGCAGTTCTTC. Encoded protein: CASSLGDRREQFF.

This clonotype was counted many times. The chain is built from TRBV7-9 and TRBJ2-1; the D gene is possibly TRBD2 (5 bases). Deletions cut 2 bases from V and 0 bases from J, with 11 bases between. This CDR3 comprises 16 residues. Germline CDR1 and CDR2: SEHNR and FQNEAQ (reference sequence). The CDR3 sequence is CASSLPEGSSYNEQFF. The CDR3 DNA reads as TGTGCCAGCAGCTTACCTGAGGGTAGCTCCTACAATGAGCAGTTCTTC.

The J gene is TRBJ1-6, the V gene TRBV5-1; 7 bases align to TRBD1. CDR1 is SGHRS, CDR2 YFSETQ, per germline. This CDR3 region has 18 residues. Losses at the gene ends were 4 bases for V and 7 bases for J; bases not matched to a gene: 17. CDR3 nucleotide sequence: TGCGCCAGCAGCCCGCTGGGAGTAGGACAGGCGATAAATTCACCCCTCCACTTT. The encoded protein is CASSPLGVGQAINSPLHF.

This clonotype appeared a few times. V usage is TRBV12-3 or TRBV12-4 and J usage is TRBJ1-2; 7 bases match TRBD1. The J segment lost 1 base and the V segment lost 2 bases, leaving 4 bases of the junction unmatched. The CDR3 is 15 amino acids. DNA for the CDR3: TGTGCCAGCAGTTTAAGCAGGGGGTTTAACTATGGCTACACCTTC. Its translation is CASSLSRGFNYGYTF.

This rearrangement joins TRBV12-3 or TRBV12-4 to TRBJ1-5; TRBD1 might be the D (5 bases). The CDR3 runs 16 residues. V lost 6 bases and J lost 5, with 20 bases in between. In DNA form, the CDR3 reads TGTGCCAGCAGACAAAAGACAGCTTTAGGGGATCAGCCCCAGCATTTT. Translation gives CASRQKTALGDQPQHF.

This clonotype was detected a few times. The V call is TRBV20-1, the J call TRBJ2-1; D is perhaps TRBD2 (7 bases). Germline CDR1 DFQATT, CDR2 SNEGSKA (reference sequence). CDR3 length: 14 amino acids. The germline V and J ends were trimmed by 5 bases and 7 bases, with 18 bases remaining between them. As DNA, the CDR3 is TGCAGTGCTGAGGGGGGGAGGGCGGAAAATGAGCAGTTCTTC. Its protein is CSAEGGRAENEQFF.

The sample holds a few counts of this clonotype. The chain carries TRBV27 and TRBJ2-3; 8 bases map to TRBD2. The germline CDR1 and CDR2 sequences are MNHEY and SMNVEV (reference sequence). The V gene end was trimmed by 3 bases and the J gene end by 5 bases; junction bases not matched to a gene: 7. The CDR3 is made up of 15 amino acids. CDR3 nucleotide sequence: TGTGCCAGCAGTTTTCAGGCGGGAGGAGGAGATACGCAGTATTTT. Protein sequence: CASSFQAGGGDTQYF.

In its sample, this clonotype was seen a few times. The CDR3 protein is CASSFSGEEQYF. The CDR3 DNA is TGTGCCAGCAGTTTTAGCGGGGAAGAGCAGTACTTC. The chain employs TRBV27 and TRBJ2-7, with 8 nucleotides matching TRBD2. Germline loops: CDR1 MNHEY, CDR2 SMNVEV (reference sequence). The CDR3 runs to 12 residues. Trimming cost V 3 bases and J 7 bases; bases outside gene matches: 2.

This clonotype occurred many times. V is TRBV12-3 or TRBV12-4 and J is TRBJ2-2; unclear D gene. V was cut by 5 bases and J by 5 bases, with 9 bases left in between. The CDR3 covers 13 residues. Here the CDR3 DNA reads TGTGCCAGCAGTCTCTACGGGACCGGGGAGCTGTTTTTT. This sequence encodes CASSLYGTGELFF.

The gene calls are TRBV6-2 or TRBV6-3 and TRBJ2-1; no definite D call. This CDR3 is 14 amino acids long. V was clipped by 2 bases and J by 7 bases, with 12 bases between them. Per germline, CDR1 MNHEY and CDR2 SVGEGT. The CDR3 sequence is CASSYPPTRNEQFF. CDR3 DNA: TGTGCCAGCAGTTACCCCCCCACCAGGAATGAGCAGTTCTTC.

V usage is TRBV6-5 and J usage is TRBJ2-1; 7 bases are a match to TRBD2. This CDR3 spans 16 amino acids. Germline V gives CDR1 MNHEY, CDR2 SVGAGI. V trimming: 0 bases; J trimming: 7 bases; junction bases outside the gene matches: 9. This chain's CDR3 is CASSYSTLQAGNEQFF. The CDR3 nucleotides are TGTGCCAGCAGTTACTCGACCCTCCAAGCGGGGAATGAGCAGTTCTTC.

The chain joins TRBV13 to TRBJ2-5; TRBD2 matches 10 bases. V lost 3 bases, J lost 4 bases, and 17 bases stayed unmatched. This CDR3 spans 19 amino acids. CDR1 is PRHDT, CDR2 FYEKMQ, per germline (reference sequence). This CDR3 is CASSFNPAGGPLQRETQYF. DNA of the CDR3: TGTGCCAGCAGCTTCAATCCAGCGGGAGGGCCCCTTCAGCGAGAGACCCAGTACTTC.

This clonotype was counted between two and nine times. V is TRBV7-9 and J is TRBJ2-1, with 7 bases identical to TRBD1. This CDR3 has 16 amino acids. The V segment lost 3 bases and the J segment 0 bases; nucleotides outside the gene matches: 5. Germline V lookup: CDR1 SEHNR, CDR2 FQNEAQ (reference sequence). CDR3 nucleotide sequence: TGTGCCAGCAGCTTCCCGGGACAGAGCTCCTACAATGAGCAGTTCTTC. It yields the protein CASSFPGQSSYNEQFF.

This clonotype appeared a few times. The rearrangement uses TRBV27 and TRBJ2-1, with 7 bases identical to TRBD2. Germline loops: CDR1 MNHEY, CDR2 SMNVEV (reference sequence). J gave up 9 bases and V 4 bases, and 9 bases lay outside the gene matches. The CDR3 sequence is 14 residues long. CDR3 sequence (DNA): TGTGCCAGCAGTTGGAGGACTAGAGGTATTGAGCAGTTCTTC. It codes for CASSWRTRGIEQFF.

This clonotype was detected only a few times. J is TRBJ1-4 and V is TRBV27; no clear D. The CDR3 has 16 residues. Germline V gene sequence: CDR1 MNHEY, CDR2 SMNVEV (reference sequence). The germline V and J ends were trimmed by 1 base and 8 bases, with 17 bases remaining between them. CDR3 in DNA: TGTGCCAGCAGTTTATTGGGCAGGTCCGGTGGAGAAAAACTGTTTTTT. Its protein is CASSLLGRSGGEKLFF. The full variable domain, completed using reference TRBV27 and TRBJ1-4, is EAQVTQNPRYLITVTGKKLTVTCSQNMNHEYMSWYRQDPGLGLRQIYYSMNVEVTDKGDVPEGYKVSRKEKRNFPLILESPSPNQTSLYFCASSLLGRSGGEKLFFGSGTQLSVL.

This clonotype was seen a handful of times. J is TRBJ2-2 and V is TRBV7-9; D unresolved. V dropped 6 bases and J dropped 0 bases, with 11 bases sitting between them. Per the germline V gene, CDR1 is SEHNR and CDR2 is FQNEAQ (reference sequence). The CDR3 is 15 amino acids. CDR3 coding DNA: TGTGCCAGCAGACGACACTTGGCGAACACCGGGGAGCTGTTTTTT. This gives the protein CASRRHLANTGELFF.

This clonotype was observed a handful of times. V usage is TRBV24-1 and J usage is TRBJ2-2; D remains unclear. V gave up 4 bases and J gave up 5 bases, with 13 bases separating them. Germline V lookup: CDR1 KGHDR, CDR2 SFDVKD. The CDR3 is 15 residues long. The DNA of the CDR3 is TGTGCCACCAGTGAGCTTACAAGTTCTACCGGGGAGCTGTTTTTT. It specifies CATSELTSSTGELFF.

This chain uses TRBV30 with TRBJ1-1, with D uncertain. The CDR3 spans 14 residues. The germline CDR1 and CDR2 sequences are GTSNPN and SVGIG (reference sequence). V lost 2 bases and J 1 base, leaving 11 bases between the germline ends. CDR3 sequence reads: CAWSHTRGNTEAFF. The CDR3 DNA reads TGTGCCTGGAGTCACACCCGGGGGAACACTGAAGCTTTCTTT.

Ten or more counts support this clonotype. The chain combines TRBV12-3 or TRBV12-4 with TRBJ2-1, with 11 bases fitting TRBD2. V lost 6 bases, J lost 5 bases, and 6 bases stayed unmatched. This CDR3 is 15 amino acids long. The CDR3 loop is CASRGGLAANNEQFF. CDR3 nucleotides: TGTGCCAGCAGAGGGGGACTAGCGGCCAACAATGAGCAGTTCTTC.